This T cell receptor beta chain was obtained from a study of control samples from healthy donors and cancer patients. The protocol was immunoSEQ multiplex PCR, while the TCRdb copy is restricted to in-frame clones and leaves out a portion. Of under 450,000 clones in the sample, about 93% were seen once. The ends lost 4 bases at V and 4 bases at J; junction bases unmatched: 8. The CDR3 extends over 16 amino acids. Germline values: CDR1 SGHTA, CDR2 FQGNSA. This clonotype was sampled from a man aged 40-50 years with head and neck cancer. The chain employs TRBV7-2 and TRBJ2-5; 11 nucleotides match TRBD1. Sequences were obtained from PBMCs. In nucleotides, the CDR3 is TGTGCCAGCAGCTCTGGTCGGACAGGGGGCATAGAGACCCAGTACTTC. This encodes CASSSGRTGGIETQYF.